The sequence of this TCR beta chain was determined in a study of cytomegalovirus exposure and HLA in healthy donors. Only a few counts were recorded for this clone. With 60 Vbeta and 13 Jbeta primers, the PCR was carried out. The repertoire was sequenced with immunoSEQ multiplex PCR; TCRdb's copy has only in-frame clones and lacks some. The table records some 120,000 clones, roughly 82% of them present only once. CDR3 length equals 12 residues. Per the germline V gene, CDR1 is LNHDA and CDR2 is SQIVND (reference sequence). The germline V and J ends were trimmed by 11 bases and 4 bases, with 14 bases remaining between them.

Source material: PBMCs. This TCR came from a male donor in good health and CMV-seropositive. The chain carries TRBV19 and TRBJ1-1; D perhaps matches TRBD1 (5 bases). The CDR3 bases are TGTGCCTTCGGTAGGGGTTTCACTGAAGCTTTCTTT. Its translation: CAFGRGFTEAFF.